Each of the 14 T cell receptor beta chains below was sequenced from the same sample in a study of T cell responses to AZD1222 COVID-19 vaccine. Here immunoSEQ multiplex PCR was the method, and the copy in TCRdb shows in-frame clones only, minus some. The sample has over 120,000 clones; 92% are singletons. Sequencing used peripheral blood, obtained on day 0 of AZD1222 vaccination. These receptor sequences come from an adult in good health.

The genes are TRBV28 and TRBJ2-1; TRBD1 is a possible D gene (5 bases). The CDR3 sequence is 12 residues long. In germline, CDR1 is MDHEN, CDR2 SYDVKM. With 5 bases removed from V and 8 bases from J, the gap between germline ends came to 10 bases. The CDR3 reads CASSPARDEQFF. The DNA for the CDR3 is TGTGCCAGCAGTCCCGCCAGGGATGAGCAGTTCTTC.

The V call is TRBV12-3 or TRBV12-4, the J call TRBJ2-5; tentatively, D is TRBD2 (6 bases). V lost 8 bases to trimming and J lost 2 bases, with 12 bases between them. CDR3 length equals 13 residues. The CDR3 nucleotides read TGTGCCAGCCGTCCGGCGGGGCAAGAGACCCAGTACTTC. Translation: CASRPAGQETQYF.

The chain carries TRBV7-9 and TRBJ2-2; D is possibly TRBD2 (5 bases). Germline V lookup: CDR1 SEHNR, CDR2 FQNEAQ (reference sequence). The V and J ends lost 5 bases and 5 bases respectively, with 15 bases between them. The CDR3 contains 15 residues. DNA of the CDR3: TGTGCCAGCAGCCCTACTAGAGCCCTAACCGGGGAGCTGTTTTTT. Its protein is CASSPTRALTGELFF.

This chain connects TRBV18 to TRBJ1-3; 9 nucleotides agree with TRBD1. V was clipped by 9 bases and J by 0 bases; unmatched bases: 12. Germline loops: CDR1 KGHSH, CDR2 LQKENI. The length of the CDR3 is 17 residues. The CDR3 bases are TGTGCCAGTTCAACAGGACAGGGGCCTTTCTCTGGAAACACCATATATTTT. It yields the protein CASSTGQGPFSGNTIYF.

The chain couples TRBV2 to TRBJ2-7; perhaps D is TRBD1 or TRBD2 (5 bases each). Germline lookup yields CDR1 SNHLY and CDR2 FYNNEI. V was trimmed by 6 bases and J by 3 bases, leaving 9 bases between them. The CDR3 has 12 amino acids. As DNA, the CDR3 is TGTGCCAGCAGCAGGGACGGCTACGAGCAGTACTTC. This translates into CASSRDGYEQYF.

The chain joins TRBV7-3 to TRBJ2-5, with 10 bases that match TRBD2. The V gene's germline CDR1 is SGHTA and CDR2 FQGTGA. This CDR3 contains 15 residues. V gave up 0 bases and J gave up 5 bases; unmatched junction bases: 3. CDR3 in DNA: TGTGCCAGCAGCTTAACGGCTAGCGGGGGTGAGACCCAGTACTTC. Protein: CASSLTASGGETQYF.

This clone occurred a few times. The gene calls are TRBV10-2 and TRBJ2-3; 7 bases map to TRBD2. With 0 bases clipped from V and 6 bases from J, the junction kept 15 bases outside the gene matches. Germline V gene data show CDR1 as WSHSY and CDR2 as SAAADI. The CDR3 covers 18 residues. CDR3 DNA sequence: TGCGCCAGCAGTGAGTCCGTCGCTAGCGGAGGGCGGCGGGATACGCAGTATTTT. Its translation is CASSESVASGGRRDTQYF.

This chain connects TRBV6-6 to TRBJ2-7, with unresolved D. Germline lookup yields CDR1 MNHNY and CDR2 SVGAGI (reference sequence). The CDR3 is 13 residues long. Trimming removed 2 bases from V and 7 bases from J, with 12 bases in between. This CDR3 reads CASSYVGPREQYF. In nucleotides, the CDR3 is TGTGCCAGCAGTTACGTAGGACCTAGGGAGCAGTACTTC.

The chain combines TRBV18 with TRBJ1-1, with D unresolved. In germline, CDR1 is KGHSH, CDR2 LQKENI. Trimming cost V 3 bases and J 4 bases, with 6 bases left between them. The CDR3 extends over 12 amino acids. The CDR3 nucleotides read TGTGCCAGCTCACCCCGGTTCACTGAAGCTTTCTTT. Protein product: CASSPRFTEAFF.

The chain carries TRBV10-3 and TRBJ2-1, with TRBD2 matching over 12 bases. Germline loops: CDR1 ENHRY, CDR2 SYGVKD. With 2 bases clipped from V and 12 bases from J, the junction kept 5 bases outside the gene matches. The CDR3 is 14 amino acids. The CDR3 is CAISEGTSGPRQFF. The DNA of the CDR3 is TGTGCCATCAGTGAGGGGACTAGCGGGCCCAGGCAGTTCTTC.

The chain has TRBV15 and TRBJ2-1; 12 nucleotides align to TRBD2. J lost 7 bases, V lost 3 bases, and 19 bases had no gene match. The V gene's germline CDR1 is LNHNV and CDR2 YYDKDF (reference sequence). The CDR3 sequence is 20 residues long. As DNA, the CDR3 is TGTGCCACCAGCAGTCCCGTTGGCCTAGCGGGAGGGTTTTTTGTAAATGAGCAGTTCTTC. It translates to CATSSPVGLAGGFFVNEQFF.

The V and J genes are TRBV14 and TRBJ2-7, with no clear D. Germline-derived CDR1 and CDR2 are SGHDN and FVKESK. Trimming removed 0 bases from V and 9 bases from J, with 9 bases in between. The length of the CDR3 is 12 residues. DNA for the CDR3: TGTGCCAGCAGCCAAGATGGAAGTTTGCAGTACTTC. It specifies CASSQDGSLQYF.

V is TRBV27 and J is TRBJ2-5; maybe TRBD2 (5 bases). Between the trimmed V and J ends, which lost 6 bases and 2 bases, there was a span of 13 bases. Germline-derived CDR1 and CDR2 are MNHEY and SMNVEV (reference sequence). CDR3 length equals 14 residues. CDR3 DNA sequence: TGTGCCAGCAGGAAAGAGGGCACGCAAGAGACCCAGTACTTC. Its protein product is CASRKEGTQETQYF.

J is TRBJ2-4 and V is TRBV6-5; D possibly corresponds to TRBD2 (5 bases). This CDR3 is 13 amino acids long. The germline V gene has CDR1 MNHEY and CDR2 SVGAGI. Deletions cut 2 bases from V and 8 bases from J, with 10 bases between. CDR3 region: CASSYIVGDIQYF. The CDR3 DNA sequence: TGTGCCAGCAGTTACATCGTCGGGGACATTCAGTACTTC.